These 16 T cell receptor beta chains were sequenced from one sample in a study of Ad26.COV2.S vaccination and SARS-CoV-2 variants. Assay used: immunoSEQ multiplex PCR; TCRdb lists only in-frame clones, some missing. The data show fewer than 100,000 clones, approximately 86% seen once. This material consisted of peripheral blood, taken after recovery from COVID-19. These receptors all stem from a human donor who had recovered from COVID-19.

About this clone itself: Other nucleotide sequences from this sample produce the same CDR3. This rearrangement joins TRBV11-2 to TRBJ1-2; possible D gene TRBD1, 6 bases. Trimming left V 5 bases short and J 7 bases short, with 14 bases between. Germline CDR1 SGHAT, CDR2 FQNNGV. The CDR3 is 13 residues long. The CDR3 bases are TGTGCCAGCAGCGTAGGGGGGGAGGGTGGCTACACCTTC. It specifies CASSVGGEGGYTF.

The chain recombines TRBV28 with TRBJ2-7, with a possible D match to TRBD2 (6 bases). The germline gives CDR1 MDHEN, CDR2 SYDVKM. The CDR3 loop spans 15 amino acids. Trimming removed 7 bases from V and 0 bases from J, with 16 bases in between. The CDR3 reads CASTETGTVSYEQYF. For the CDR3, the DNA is TGTGCCAGCACCGAAACCGGGACTGTCTCCTACGAGCAGTACTTC.

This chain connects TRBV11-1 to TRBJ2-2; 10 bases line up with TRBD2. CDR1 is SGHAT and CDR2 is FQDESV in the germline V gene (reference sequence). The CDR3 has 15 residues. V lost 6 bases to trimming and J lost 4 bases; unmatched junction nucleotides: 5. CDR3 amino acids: CASSSLAGATGELFF. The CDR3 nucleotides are TGTGCCAGCAGTTCCCTAGCGGGAGCCACCGGGGAGCTGTTTTTT.

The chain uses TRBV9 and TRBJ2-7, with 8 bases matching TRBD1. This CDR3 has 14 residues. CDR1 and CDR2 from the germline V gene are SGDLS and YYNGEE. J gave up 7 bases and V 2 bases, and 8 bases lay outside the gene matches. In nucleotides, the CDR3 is TGTGCCAGCAGCGTGGCTTCAGGGGGCGGGGAGCAGTACTTC. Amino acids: CASSVASGGGEQYF.

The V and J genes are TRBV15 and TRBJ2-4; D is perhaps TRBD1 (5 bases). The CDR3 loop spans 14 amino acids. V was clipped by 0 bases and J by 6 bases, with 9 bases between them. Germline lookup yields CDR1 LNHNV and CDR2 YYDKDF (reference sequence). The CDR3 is CATSRDPGLNIQYF. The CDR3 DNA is TGTGCCACCAGCAGAGATCCAGGGTTAAACATTCAGTACTTC.

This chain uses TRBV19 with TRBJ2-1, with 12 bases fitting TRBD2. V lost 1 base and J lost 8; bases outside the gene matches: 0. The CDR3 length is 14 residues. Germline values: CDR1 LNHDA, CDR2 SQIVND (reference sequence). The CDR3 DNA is TGTGCCAGTAGTATAGGACTAGCGGGAGATGAGCAGTTCTTC. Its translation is CASSIGLAGDEQFF.

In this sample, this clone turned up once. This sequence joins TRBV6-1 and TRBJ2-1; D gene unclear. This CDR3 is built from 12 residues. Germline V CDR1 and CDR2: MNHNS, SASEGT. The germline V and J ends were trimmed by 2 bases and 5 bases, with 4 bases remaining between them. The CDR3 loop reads CASSEQNNEQFF. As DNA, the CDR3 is TGTGCCAGCAGTGAACAGAACAATGAGCAGTTCTTC.

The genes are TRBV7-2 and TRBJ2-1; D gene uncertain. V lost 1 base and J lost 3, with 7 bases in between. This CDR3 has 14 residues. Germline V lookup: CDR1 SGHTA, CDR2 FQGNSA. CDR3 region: CASSLGARYNEQFF. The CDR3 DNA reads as TGTGCCAGCAGCTTAGGGGCTCGCTACAATGAGCAGTTCTTC.

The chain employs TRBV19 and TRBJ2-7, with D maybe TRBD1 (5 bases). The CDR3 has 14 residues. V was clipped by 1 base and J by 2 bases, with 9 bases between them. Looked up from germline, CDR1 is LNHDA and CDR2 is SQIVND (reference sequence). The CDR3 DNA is TGTGCCAGTAGTATAGGCGCAGGGCCCTACGAGCAGTACTTC. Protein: CASSIGAGPYEQYF.

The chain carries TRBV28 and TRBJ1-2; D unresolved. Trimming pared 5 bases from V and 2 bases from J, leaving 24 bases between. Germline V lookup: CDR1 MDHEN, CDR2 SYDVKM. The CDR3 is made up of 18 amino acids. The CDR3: CASSPIGRAAEMNYGYTF. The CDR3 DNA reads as TGTGCCAGCAGTCCCATCGGTAGGGCGGCCGAAATGAACTATGGCTACACCTTC.

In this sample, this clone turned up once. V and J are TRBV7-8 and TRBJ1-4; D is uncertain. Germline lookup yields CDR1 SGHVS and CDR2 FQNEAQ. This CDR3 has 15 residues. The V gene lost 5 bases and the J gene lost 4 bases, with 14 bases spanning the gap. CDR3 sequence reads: CASSGPGSINEKLFF. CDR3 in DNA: TGTGCCAGCAGCGGGCCCGGCAGTATTAATGAAAAACTGTTTTTT.

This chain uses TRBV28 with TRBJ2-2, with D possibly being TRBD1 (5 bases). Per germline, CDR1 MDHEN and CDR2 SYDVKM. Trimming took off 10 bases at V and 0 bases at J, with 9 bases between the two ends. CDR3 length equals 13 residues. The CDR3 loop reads CAIQGPNTGELFF. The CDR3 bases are TGTGCCATCCAGGGTCCGAACACCGGGGAGCTGTTTTTT.

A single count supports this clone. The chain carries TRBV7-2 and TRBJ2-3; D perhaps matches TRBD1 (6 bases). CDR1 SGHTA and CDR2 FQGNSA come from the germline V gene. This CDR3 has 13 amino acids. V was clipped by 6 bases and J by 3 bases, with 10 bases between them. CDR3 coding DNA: TGTGCCAGCAGTTTCAGGGGAACAGATACGCAGTATTTT. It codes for CASSFRGTDTQYF.

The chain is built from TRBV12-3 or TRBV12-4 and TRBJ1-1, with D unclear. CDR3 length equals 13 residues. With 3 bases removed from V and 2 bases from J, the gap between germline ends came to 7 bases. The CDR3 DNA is TGTGCCAGCAGTTTCCGACACAACACTGAAGCTTTCTTT. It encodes CASSFRHNTEAFF.

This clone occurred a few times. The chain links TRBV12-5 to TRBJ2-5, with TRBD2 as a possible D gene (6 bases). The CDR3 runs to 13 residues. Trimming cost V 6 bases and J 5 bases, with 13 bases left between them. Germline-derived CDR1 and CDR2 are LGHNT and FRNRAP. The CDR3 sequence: CASGPRGGETQYF. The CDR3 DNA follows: TGTGCTAGTGGACCAAGGGGAGGTGAGACCCAGTACTTC. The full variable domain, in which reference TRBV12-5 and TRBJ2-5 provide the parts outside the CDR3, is DARVTQTPRHKVTEMGQEVTMRCQPILGHNTVFWYRQTMMQGLELLAYFRNRAPLDDSGMPKDRFSAEMPDATLATLKIQPSEPRDSAVYFCASGPRGGETQYFGPGTRLLVL.

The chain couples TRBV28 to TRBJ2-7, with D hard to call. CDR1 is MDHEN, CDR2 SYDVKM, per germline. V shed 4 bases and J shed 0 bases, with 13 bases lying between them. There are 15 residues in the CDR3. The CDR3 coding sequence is TGTGCCAGCAGTTCTCCTGGGATTAGCTCCTACGAGCAGTACTTC. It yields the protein CASSSPGISSYEQYF.